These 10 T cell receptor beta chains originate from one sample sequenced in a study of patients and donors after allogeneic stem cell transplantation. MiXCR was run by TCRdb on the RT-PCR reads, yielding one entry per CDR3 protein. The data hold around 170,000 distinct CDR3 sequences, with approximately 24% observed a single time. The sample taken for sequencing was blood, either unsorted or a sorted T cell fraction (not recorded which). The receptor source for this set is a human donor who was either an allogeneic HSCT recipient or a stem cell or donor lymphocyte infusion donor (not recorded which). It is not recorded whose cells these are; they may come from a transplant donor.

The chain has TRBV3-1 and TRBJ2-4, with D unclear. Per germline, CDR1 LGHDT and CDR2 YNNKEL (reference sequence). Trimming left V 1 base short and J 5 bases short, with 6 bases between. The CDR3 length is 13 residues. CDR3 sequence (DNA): TGTGCCAGCAGCCAAGCGAAACAAAACATTCAGTACTTC. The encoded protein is CASSQAKQNIQYF.

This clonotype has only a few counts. The CDR3 protein is CASSPFSGGAYNEQFF. The DNA for the CDR3 is TGCGCCAGCAGTCCCTTTAGCGGGGGGGCCTACAATGAGCAGTTCTTC. V and J are TRBV4-1 and TRBJ2-1; TRBD2 matches at 11 bases. This CDR3 is 16 amino acids long. J gave up 2 bases and V 6 bases, and 6 bases lay outside the gene matches. Germline-derived CDR1 and CDR2 are MGHRA and YSYEKL.

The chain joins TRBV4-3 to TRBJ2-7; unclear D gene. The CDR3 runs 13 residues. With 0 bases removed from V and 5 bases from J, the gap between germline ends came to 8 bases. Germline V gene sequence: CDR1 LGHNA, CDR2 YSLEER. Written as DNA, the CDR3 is TGCGCCAGCAGCCAAGAGTTTGACGACGAGCAGTACTTC. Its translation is CASSQEFDDEQYF.

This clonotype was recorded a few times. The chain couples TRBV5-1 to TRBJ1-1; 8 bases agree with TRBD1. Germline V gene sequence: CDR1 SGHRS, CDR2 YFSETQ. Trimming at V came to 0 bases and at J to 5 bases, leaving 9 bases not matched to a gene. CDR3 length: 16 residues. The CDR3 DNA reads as TGCGCCAGCAGCTTGGCGGGGACAGGATCTGGTACTGAAGCTTTCTTT. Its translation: CASSLAGTGSGTEAFF.

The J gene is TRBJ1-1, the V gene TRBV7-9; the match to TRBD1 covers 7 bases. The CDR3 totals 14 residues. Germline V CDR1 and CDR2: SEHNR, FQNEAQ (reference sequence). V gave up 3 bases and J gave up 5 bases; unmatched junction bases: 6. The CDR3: CASSFEGALTEAFF. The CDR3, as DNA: TGTGCCAGCAGCTTTGAGGGGGCTCTGACTGAAGCTTTCTTT.

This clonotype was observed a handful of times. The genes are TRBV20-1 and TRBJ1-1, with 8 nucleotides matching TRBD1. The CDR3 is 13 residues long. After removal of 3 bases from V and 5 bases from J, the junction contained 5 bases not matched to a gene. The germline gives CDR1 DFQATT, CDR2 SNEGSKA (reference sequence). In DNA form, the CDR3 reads TGCAGTGCTAGTACAGGGGGAGGGACTGAAGCTTTCTTT. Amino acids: CSASTGGGTEAFF.

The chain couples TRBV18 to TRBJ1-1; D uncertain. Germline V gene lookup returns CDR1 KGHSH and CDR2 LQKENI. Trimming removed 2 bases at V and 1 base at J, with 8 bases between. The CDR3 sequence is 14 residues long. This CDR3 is CASSPNNRNTEAFF. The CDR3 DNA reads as TGTGCCAGCTCACCAAATAACAGGAACACTGAAGCTTTCTTT.

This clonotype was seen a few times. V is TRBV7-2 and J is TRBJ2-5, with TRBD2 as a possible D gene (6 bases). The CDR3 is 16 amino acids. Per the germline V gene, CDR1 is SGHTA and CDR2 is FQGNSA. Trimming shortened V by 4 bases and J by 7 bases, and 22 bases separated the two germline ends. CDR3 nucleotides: TGTGCCAGCAGCTACCTCCCACTAGCCTCCCGGGGGACCCAGTACTTC. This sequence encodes CASSYLPLASRGTQYF.

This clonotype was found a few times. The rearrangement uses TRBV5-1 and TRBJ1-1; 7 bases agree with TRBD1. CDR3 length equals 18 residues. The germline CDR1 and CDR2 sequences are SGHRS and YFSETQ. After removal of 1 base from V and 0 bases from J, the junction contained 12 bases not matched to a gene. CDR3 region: CASSLSRQGPRMNTEAFF. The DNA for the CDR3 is TGCGCCAGCAGCTTGAGCCGACAGGGCCCCCGTATGAACACTGAAGCTTTCTTT. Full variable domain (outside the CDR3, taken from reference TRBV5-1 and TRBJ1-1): KAGVTQTPRYLIKTRGQQVTLSCSPISGHRSVSWYQQTPGQGLQFLFEYFSETQRNKGNFPGRFSGRQFSNSRSEMNVSTLELGDSALYLCASSLSRQGPRMNTEAFFGQGTRLTVV.

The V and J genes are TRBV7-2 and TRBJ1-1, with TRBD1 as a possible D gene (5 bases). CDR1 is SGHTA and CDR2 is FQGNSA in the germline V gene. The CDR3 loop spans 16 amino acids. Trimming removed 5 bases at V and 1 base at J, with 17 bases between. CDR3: CASSQFTRGGNTEAFF. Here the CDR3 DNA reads TGTGCCAGCAGCCAGTTTACAAGGGGCGGGAACACTGAAGCTTTCTTT.